This T cell receptor (beta chain) was sequenced for a study of blood T cell repertoires in COVID-19. Background on the study: The study drew acute and convalescent COVID-19 samples from the United States, Italy and Spain.

Under the authors' procedure: By means of reference gene primer amplification, nucleated cell counts were estimated. The repertoire was sequenced with immunoSEQ multiplex PCR; TCRdb's copy has only in-frame clones and lacks some. Clone size and the V and J calls come from that table; the DNA yielded D and trimming. The table records about 130,000 clones, roughly 90% of them present only once. Material for sequencing was peripheral blood. The TCR originated in a man aged 50 or older with COVID-19, enrolled during active disease.

The CDR3, as DNA: TGTGCCAGCAGCGTTGTGGGTCCAGGGGTCGGCTACACCTTC. As protein: CASSVVGPGVGYTF. This chain links TRBV7-9 with TRBJ1-2; D is perhaps TRBD1 (6 bases). The germline V gene has CDR1 SEHNR and CDR2 FQNEAQ (reference sequence). V was pared by 5 bases and J by 8 bases, with 18 bases between. CDR3 length: 14 amino acids.